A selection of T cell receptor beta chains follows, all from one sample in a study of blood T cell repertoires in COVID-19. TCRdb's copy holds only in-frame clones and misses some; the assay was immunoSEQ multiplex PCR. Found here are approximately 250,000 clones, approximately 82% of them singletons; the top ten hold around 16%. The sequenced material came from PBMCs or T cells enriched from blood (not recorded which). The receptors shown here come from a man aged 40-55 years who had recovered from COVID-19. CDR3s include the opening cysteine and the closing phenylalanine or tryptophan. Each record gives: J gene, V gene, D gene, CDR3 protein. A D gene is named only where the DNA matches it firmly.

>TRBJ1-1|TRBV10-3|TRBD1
CAISGDSEAFF
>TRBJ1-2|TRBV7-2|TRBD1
CASSPSGTGVGYTF
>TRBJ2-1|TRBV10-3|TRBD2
CAITGTSGGPGFF
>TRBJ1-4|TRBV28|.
CASSLGFKTGPGGEKLFF
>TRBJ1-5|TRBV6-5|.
CASTPPGNQPQHF
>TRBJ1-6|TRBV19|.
CASSVQGSYNSPLHF
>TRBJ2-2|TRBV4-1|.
CASTRLSSPGELFF
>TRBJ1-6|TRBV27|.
CASSFLDREYSPLHF
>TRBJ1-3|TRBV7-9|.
CASAGTNSGNTIYF
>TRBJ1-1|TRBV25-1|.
CASSESRVRGRDTEAFF
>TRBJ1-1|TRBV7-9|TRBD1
CASSLRGDRANTEAFF